This T cell receptor (beta chain) was sequenced during a study of identical twins. From the 5' RACE reads, TCRdb called clonotypes with MiXCR, one entry per CDR3 protein. The table lists about 200,000 distinct CDR3 sequences, approximately 15% of them singletons. General observations from the study: Models came in too low on out-of-frame TCR alpha sharing in monozygotic twins.

The CDR3 contains 14 residues. In germline, CDR1 is SGHKS, CDR2 YYEKEE (reference sequence). V was shortened by 6 bases and J by 3 bases, with 16 bases between the two germline ends. Concerning this clonotype itself: Its antigen is not identified.

This sample was shared with a second study, whose subject was T cells expressing NK-cell markers. This second study notes: A handful of donors likewise had their CD3+CD56-NKG2C+ fraction led by these clonotypes.

This clonotype was obtained from a woman aged 18-30 years in good health. The sequenced sample consisted of CD8+ T cells sorted from blood. V and J are TRBV5-5 and TRBJ2-7; D possibly corresponds to TRBD2 (6 bases). The CDR3 protein is CASTQAGTFYEQYF. The CDR3 nucleotides read TGTGCCAGCACTCAGGCGGGGACCTTCTACGAGCAGTACTTC.